This record looks at one T cell receptor beta chain sequence and its context. Its antigen is unidentified. The data were taken from a study of T cells in Graves' hyperthyroidism and ophthalmopathy. Study outcomes and limitations: Through a model of 13 V-J features, ophthalmopathy was separated from stable hyperthyroidism. Ophthalmopathy was model-predicted a median roughly six months pre-onset.

Thyroid ultrasound, orbital computed tomography, clinical symptoms, and serum thyroxine and TRAb underpinned diagnoses. The CDR3 regions of TCR beta were amplified from RNA transcripts. HTBI primers were the set used in a first-round RT-PCR of the TCR CDR3. TCRdb processed the multiplex PCR reads anew with MiXCR; each CDR3 protein has one entry. The table records hundreds of thousands of distinct CDR3 sequences, around 25% of them present only once. The material sequenced was blood. The receptor comes from a man between 50 and 59 years old with Graves' hyperthyroidism.

Here the CDR3 DNA reads TGCGCCAGCAGCTCATCCTCCGGGGCCTCGAACCAGTACTTC. Translated, it gives CASSSSSGASNQYF. This rearrangement joins TRBV5-1 to TRBJ2-5, with D perhaps TRBD1 or TRBD2 (5 bases each). Germline loops: CDR1 SGHRS, CDR2 YFSETQ. The CDR3 consists of 14 residues. With 3 bases removed from V and 10 bases from J, the gap between germline ends came to 19 bases. The full variable domain, rest sourced from reference TRBV5-1 and TRBJ2-5, is KAGVTQTPRYLIKTRGQQVTLSCSPISGHRSVSWYQQTPGQGLQFLFEYFSETQRNKGNFPGRFSGRQFSNSRSEMNVSTLELGDSALYLCASSSSSGASNQYFGPGTRLLVL.